This T cell receptor beta chain was observed in a study of blood T cells in healthy people across ages (dated by TCRdb to the mid-2010s). About the investigation overall: In model experiments, template switching captured about one uniquely barcoded TCR beta cDNA molecule for every two T cells. The study measured age-related changes in TCR beta repertoire diversity using deep sequencing normalized with unique cDNA molecular identifiers. Four age groups were formed from the donors: young (average 16 years), middle-aged (less than 40), aged (roughly 56) and long-lived (less than 85). To avoid experimental bias, donors of different ages were distributed randomly across sequencing lanes. The study analyzed two additional independent replicas of 1 million unique cDNA reads from the same blood draw for two donors, one aged 18 to 30 and one aged 80 or older.

What the research found in general, with its limitations: Because profiling used bulk unsorted PBMCs, naive and antigen-experienced compartments could not be compared conclusively. As age increased, observed TCR beta diversity per million T cells dropped in a roughly linear way, and a significant reduction was already evident by age roughly 40. Because the CMV infection status of the donors was unknown, age-related changes in expanded clonotypes may potentially have been confounded. The long-lived group showed more naive CD4+ T cells, fewer expanded clones and increased TCR diversity than the aged group, suggesting age selection. The percentage of naive T cells measured by flow cytometry correlated strongly with observed TCR beta diversity. Estimates of total diversity based on one million sequenced T cells were considered lower bounds and underestimates.

Inclusive of the bounding cysteine and phenylalanine, the CDR3 is 16 residues long. Only the CDR3 DNA stays, 48 bases, in frame from base 1. CDR1 LGHDT and CDR2 YNNKEL are derived from the germline V gene (reference sequence). Relative to germline, V is missing 5 bases and J is missing 0 bases, with 9 bases of the junction outside any gene match. Library construction relied on 5' RACE. Data came from an Illumina HiSeq 2500. A second PCR of about 6 to 11 cycles was performed with a sample-barcoded 5' primer and a J-beta primer mix. A unique molecular identifier was introduced onto each TCR beta cDNA molecule by a template-switch 5' adaptor carrying 12 random nucleotides. At least 2.5 million CDR3-containing paired-end reads were obtained from each sample. First-strand cDNA synthesis was performed from all RNA using the Mint cDNA synthesis kit, with priming by a TRBC-specific oligonucleotide. Following uracil-DNA glycosylase treatment, a first 18-cycle PCR with universal primers M1SS and BC2_uni_R was performed on all cDNA. In the source study's methods: For normalization, 1 million high-quality reads were randomly selected from each sample, with every read carrying a distinct molecular identifier. Instead of being binned into consensus sequences, reads that shared molecular identifiers were thrown out. CDR3 identification, clonotype clustering and error correction used MiTCR with a Q25 quality threshold and the strictest error-elimination algorithm. A nonparametric unseen species model with Euler transformation was used to estimate lower-bound total TCR beta diversity. TCRdb reprocessed the public reads (quality trimming at Q25 with fastp, clone calling with MiXCR) and kept in-frame beta chains. Here each entry gathers all rows of one CDR3 protein and keeps the most common genes and DNA. For this entry, the V and J calls and clone size follow TCRdb and not the study's own pipeline. This sample comprises over a million distinct CDR3 sequences, approximately 59% of them detected only once. The biggest ten clones account for roughly 6.3% of the sample.

Remarks on this clonotype: The specificity of this receptor is unknown. Base qualities are not provided; no much larger clone lies one nucleotide away.

The donors were roughly 40 Caucasian individuals from Russia, aged about 6 to 100 years, who were systemically healthy. Each donor gave about 9.8 milliliters of peripheral blood, drawn into EDTA-treated Vacutainer tubes. Ficoll-Paque density-gradient centrifugation was used to isolate PBMCs, with at least 7 million obtained per sample. Trizol reagent was used to extract total RNA from PBMCs, with at least 5.5 micrograms per sample. The percentages of naive CD45RAhigh/CD27high T cells were determined by flow cytometry on a PBMC aliquot from every donor. The material sequenced was blood. The sequence joins TRBV3-1 to TRBJ2-7, and 8 bases in between align with TRBD1. The sequence was obtained from a man aged 18 to 29 in good health. In nucleotides, the sequence is TGTGCCAGCAGCTCTTTAGGTGGGACAGGCTCCTACGAGCAGTACTTC. This gives the protein CASSSLGGTGSYEQYF.